This T cell receptor beta chain was sequenced during a study of T-cell reconstitution after alpha-beta-depleted transplantation in children. General study results and limits: At around two months after transplant, the alpha-beta T cells were reportedly derived from several hundred expanded clones that came from non-depleted graft cells. Some patients' high day-60 TCRbeta diversity was attributed to recipient cells surviving conditioning. Counts and diversity of T cells one year after transplant came mostly from newly produced T cells.

CDR3 length: 15 amino acids. This clonotype was seen repeatedly, ten times or more. The antigen is undetermined. The authors prepared the TCRbeta library with unique molecular identifiers. TCRdb redid the calling of the PCR reads with MiXCR, one entry per CDR3 protein. The table lists some 260,000 distinct CDR3 sequences, more than 20% of them singletons. The TCR sequence derives from a female patient between 2 and 15 years old who had a stem cell transplant for congenital amegakaryocytic thrombocytopenia, so the T cells may come from the graft donor. Sequenced material: PBMCs, mostly from graft donor cells, taken 360 days after TCRalphabeta/CD19-depleted stem cell transplant. The chain uses TRBV21-1 and TRBJ2-1. TRBV21-1 is a pseudogene locus. This CDR3 reads CASSSSGISYNEQFF. Written as DNA, the CDR3 is TGTGCCAGCAGCTCAAGCGGAATCTCCTACAATGAGCAGTTCTTC.